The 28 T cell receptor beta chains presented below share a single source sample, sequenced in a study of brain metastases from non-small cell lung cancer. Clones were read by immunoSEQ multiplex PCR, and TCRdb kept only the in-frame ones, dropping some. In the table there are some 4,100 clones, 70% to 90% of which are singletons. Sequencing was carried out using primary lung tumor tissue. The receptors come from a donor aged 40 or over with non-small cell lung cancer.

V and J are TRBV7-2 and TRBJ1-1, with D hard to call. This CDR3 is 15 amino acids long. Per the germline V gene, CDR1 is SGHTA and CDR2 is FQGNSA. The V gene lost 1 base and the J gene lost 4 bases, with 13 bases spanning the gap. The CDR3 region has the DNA TGTGCCAGCAGCTTAGACGGGCCGGGGTCCACTGAAGCTTTCTTT. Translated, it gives CASSLDGPGSTEAFF.

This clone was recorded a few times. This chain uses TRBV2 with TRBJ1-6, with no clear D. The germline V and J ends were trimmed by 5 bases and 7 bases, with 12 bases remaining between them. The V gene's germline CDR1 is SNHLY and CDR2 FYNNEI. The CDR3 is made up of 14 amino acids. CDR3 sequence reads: CASSPKGWNSPLHF. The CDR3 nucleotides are TGTGCCAGCAGTCCCAAGGGTTGGAATTCACCCCTCCACTTT. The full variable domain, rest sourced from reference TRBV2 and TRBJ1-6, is EPEVTQTPSHQVTQMGQEVILRCVPISNHLYFYWYRQILGQKVEFLVSFYNNEISEKSEIFDDQFSVERPDGSNFTLKIRSTKLEDSAMYFCASSPKGWNSPLHFGNGTRLTVT.

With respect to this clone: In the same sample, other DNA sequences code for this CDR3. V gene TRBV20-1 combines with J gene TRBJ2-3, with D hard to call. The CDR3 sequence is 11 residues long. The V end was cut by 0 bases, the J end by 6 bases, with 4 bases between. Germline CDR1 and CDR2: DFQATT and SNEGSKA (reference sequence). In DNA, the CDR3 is TGCAGTGCTAGAGATGCGGATACGCAGTATTTT. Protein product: CSARDADTQYF.

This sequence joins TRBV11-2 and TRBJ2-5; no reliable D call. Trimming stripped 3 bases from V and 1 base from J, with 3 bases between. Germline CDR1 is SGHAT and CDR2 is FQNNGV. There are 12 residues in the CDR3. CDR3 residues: CASSFFQETQYF. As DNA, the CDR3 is TGTGCCAGCAGCTTCTTCCAAGAGACCCAGTACTTC. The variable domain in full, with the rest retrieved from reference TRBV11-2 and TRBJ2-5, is EAGVAQSPRYKIIEKRQSVAFWCNPISGHATLYWYQQILGQGPKLLIQFQNNGVVDDSQLPKDRFSAERLKGVDSTLKIQPAKLEDSAVYLCASSFFQETQYFGPGTRLLVL.

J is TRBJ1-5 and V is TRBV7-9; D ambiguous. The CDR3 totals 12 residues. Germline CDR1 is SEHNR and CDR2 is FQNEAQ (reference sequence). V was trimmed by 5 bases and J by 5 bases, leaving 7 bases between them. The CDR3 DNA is TGTGCCAGCAGCCGCTTAGATCAGCCCCAGCATTTT. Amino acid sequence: CASSRLDQPQHF. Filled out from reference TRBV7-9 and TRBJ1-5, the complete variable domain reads DTGVSQNPRHKITKRGQNVTFRCDPISEHNRLYWYRQTLGQGPEFLTYFQNEAQLEKSRLLSDRFSAERPKGSFSTLEIQRTEQGDSAMYLCASSRLDQPQHFGDGTRLSIL.

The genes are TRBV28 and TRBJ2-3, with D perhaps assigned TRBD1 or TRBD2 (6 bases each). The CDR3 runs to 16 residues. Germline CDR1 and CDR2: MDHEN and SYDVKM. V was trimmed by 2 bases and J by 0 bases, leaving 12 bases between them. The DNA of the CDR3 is TGTGCCAGCAGTTTAAATCCGGGGGCGAGCACAGATACGCAGTATTTT. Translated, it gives CASSLNPGASTDTQYF.

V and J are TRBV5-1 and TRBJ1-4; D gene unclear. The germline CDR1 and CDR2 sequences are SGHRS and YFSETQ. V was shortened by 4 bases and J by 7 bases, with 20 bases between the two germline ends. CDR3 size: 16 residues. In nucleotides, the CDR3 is TGCGCCAGCAGCCCGATAGTATCGGGAATTAGTGAAAAACTGTTTTTT. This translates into CASSPIVSGISEKLFF.

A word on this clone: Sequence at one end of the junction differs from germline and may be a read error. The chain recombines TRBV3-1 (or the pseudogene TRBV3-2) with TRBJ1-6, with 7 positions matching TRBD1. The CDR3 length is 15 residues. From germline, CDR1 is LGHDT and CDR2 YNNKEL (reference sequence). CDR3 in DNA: TGTGCCAGCAGCCTTAGGCAGGACAGGCCCGCGTCCCTTCACTTT. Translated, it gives CASSLRQDRPASLHF.

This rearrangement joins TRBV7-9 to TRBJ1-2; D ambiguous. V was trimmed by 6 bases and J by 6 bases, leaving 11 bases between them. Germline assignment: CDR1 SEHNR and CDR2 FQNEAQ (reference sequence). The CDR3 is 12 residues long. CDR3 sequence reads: CASSPTGNGYTF. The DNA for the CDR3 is TGTGCCAGCAGTCCGACTGGGAATGGCTACACCTTC. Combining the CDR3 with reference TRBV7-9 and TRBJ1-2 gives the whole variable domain DTGVSQNPRHKITKRGQNVTFRCDPISEHNRLYWYRQTLGQGPEFLTYFQNEAQLEKSRLLSDRFSAERPKGSFSTLEIQRTEQGDSAMYLCASSPTGNGYTFGSGTRLTVV.

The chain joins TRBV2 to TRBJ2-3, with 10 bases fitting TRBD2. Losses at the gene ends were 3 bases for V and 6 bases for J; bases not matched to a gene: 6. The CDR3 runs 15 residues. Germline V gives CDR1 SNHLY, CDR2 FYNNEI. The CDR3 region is CASSEGSGGADTQYF. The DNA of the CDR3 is TGTGCCAGCAGTGAGGGGAGCGGGGGGGCGGATACGCAGTATTTT.

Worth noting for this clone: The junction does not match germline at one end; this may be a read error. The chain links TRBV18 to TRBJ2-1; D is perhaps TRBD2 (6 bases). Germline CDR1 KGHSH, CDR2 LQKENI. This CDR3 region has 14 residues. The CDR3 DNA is TGTACCAGCTCACCTCGGGGACTCGGAGGTGAGCAGTTCTTC. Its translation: CTSSPRGLGGEQFF.

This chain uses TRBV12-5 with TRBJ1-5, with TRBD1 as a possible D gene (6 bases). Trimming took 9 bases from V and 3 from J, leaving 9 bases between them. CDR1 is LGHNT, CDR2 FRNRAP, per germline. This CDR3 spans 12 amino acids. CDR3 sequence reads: CASRDNNQPQHF. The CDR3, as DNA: TGTGCTAGCCGGGACAACAATCAGCCCCAGCATTTT.

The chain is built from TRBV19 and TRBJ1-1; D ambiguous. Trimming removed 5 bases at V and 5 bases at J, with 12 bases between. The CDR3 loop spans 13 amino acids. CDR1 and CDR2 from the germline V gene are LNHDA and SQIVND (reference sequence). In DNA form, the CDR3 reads TGTGCCAGTAGTTCCTCCCAAGGGACTGAAGCTTTCTTT. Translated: CASSSSQGTEAFF.

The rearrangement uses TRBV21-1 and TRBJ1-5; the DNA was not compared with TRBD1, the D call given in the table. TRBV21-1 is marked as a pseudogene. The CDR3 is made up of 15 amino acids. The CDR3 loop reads CASSKDRGFNQPQHF. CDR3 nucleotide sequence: TGTGCCAGCAGCAAGGACAGGGGATTCAATCAGCCCCAGCATTTT.

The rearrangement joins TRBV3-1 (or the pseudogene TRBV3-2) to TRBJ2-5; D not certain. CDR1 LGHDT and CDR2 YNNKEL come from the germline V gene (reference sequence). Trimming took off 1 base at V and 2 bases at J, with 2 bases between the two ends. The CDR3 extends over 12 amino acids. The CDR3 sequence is CASSQAQETQYF. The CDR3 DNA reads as TGTGCCAGCAGCCAAGCACAAGAGACCCAGTACTTC.

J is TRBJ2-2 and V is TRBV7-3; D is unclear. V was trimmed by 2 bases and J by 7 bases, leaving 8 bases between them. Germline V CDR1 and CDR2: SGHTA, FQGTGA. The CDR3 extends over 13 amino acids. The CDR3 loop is CASSLSSNGELFF. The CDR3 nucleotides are TGTGCCAGCAGCTTATCGTCAAACGGGGAGCTGTTTTTT. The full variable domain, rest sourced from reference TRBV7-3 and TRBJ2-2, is GAGVSQTPSNKVTEKGKYVELRCDPISGHTALYWYRQSLGQGPEFLIYFQGTGAADDSGLPNDRFFAVRPEGSVSTLKIQRTERGDSAVYLCASSLSSNGELFFGEGSRLTVL.

CDR3 in DNA: TGCGCCAGCAGCCAAGGACGTGCTAGCGGGGGAACCGTGGAGACCCAGTACTTC. Amino acids: CASSQGRASGGTVETQYF. The genes are TRBV4-3 and TRBJ2-5, with TRBD2 matching 10 bases. Germline loops: CDR1 LGHNA, CDR2 YSLEER. After removal of 1 base from V and 5 bases from J, the junction contained 13 bases not matched to a gene. The CDR3 has 18 residues.

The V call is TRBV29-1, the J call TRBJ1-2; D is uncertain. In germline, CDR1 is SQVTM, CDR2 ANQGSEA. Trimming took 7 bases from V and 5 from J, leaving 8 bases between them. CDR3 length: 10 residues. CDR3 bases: TGCAGCGATTCCCAATATGGCTACACCTTC. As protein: CSDSQYGYTF.

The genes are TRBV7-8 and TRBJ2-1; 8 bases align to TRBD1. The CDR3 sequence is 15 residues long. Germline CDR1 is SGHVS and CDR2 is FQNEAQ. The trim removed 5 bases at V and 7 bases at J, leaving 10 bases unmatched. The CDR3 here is CASSPRQGFGNEQFF. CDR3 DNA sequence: TGTGCCAGCAGCCCTCGACAGGGGTTCGGAAATGAGCAGTTCTTC.

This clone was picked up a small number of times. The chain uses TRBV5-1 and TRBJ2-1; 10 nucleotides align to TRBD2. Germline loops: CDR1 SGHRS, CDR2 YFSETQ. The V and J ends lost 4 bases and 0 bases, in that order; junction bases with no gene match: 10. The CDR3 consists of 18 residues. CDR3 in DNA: TGCGCCAGCAGCGTGTGGGGTAGCGGGGGGAGCTCCTACAATGAGCAGTTCTTC. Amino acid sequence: CASSVWGSGGSSYNEQFF.

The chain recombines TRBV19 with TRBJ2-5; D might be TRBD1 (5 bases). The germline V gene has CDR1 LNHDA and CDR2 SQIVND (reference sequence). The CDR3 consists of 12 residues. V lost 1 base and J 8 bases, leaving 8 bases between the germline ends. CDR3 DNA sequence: TGTGCCAGTAGTATAGGGGGCGAAACCCAGTACTTC. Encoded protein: CASSIGGETQYF.

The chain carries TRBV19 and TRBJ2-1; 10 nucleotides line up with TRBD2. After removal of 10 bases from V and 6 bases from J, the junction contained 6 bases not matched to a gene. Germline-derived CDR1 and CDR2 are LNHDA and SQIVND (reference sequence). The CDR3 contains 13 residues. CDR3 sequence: CATAGTSVNEQFF. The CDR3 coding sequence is TGTGCCACTGCCGGGACTAGCGTCAATGAGCAGTTCTTC.

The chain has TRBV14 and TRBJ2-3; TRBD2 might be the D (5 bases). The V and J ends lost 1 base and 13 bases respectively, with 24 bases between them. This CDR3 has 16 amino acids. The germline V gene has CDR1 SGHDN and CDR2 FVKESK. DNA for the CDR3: TGTGCCAGCAGCCAAGTGCTGCGGACTCGCTATTTAGGTAAGTATTTT. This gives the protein CASSQVLRTRYLGKYF.

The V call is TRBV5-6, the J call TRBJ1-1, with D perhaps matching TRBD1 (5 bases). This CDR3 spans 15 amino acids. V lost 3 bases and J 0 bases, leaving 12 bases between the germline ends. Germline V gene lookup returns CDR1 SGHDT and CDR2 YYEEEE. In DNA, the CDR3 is TGTGCCAGCAGCTGGGGGAGGGCGGTGAACACTGAAGCTTTCTTT. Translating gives CASSWGRAVNTEAFF.

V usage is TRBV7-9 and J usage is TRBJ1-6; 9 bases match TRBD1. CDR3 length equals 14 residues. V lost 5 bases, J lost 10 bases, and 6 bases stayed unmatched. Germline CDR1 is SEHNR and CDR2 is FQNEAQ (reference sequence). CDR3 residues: CASSPTGGESPLHF. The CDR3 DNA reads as TGTGCCAGCAGCCCGACAGGGGGAGAATCACCCCTCCACTTT.

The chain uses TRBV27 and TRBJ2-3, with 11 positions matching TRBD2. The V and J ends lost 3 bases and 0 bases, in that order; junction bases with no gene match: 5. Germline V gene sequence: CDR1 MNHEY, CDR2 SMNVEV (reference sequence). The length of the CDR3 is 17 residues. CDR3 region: CASSLLGLAGSTDTQYF. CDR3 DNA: TGTGCCAGCAGTTTGCTCGGACTAGCGGGTAGCACAGATACGCAGTATTTT.

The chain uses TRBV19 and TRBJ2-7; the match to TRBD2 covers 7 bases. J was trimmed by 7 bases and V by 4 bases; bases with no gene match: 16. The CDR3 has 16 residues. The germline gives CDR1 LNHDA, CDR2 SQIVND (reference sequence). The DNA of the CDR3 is TGTGCCAGTAGTAGATCCTCCGGGACGGGAGGTCGGGAGCAGTACTTC. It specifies CASSRSSGTGGREQYF.

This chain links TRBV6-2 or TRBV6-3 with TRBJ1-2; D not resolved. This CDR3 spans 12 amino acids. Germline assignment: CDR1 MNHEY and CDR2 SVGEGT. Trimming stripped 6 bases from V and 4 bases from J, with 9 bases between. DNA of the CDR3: TGTGCCAGCAGCCTACAGAGCTATGGCTACACCTTC. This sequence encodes CASSLQSYGYTF.